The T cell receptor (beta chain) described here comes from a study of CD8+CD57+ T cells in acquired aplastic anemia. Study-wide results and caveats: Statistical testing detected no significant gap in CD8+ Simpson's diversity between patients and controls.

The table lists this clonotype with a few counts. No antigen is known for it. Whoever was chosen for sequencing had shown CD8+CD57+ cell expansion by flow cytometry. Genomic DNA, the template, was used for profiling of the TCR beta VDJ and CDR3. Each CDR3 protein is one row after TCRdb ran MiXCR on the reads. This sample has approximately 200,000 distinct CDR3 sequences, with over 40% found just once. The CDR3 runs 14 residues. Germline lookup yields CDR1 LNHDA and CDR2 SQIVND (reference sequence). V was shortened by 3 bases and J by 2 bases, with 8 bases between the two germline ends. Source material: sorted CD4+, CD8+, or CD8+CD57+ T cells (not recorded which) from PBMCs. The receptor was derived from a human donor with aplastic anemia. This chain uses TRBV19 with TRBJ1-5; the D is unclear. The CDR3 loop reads CASSIRGGNQPQHF. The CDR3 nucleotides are TGTGCCAGTAGTATCCGGGGAGGCAATCAGCCCCAGCATTTT.